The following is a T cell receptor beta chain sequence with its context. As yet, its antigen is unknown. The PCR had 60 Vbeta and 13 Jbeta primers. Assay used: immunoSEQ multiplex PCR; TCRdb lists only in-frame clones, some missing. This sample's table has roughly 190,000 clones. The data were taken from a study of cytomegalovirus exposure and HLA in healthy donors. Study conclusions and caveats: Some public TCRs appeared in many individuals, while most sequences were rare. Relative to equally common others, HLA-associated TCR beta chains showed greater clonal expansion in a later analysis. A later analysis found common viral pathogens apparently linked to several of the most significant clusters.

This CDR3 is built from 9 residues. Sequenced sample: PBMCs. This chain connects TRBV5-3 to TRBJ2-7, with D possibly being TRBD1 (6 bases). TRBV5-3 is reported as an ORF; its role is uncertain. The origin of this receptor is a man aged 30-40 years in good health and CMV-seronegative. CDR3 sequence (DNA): TGTGCCAGAAGGCCCGACGGACAGGTC. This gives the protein CARRPDGQV.